A selection of T cell receptor beta chains follows, all from one sample in a study of blood T cell repertoires in COVID-19. This table comes from immunoSEQ multiplex PCR, and its TCRdb copy is limited to in-frame clones, with some not included. The sample has 70,000 to 95,000 clones; about 95% are singletons. What was sequenced was peripheral blood. The source is a human donor with active COVID-19. The donor label of this sample is uncertain. The CDR3 runs from the conserved cysteine through the conserved F or W. The order of the fields is J gene, V gene, CDR3 protein.

>TRBJ1-5|TRBV6-5
CASRHKQPQHF
>TRBJ1-5|TRBV6-2/TRBV6-3
CASSWTGGNQPQHF
>TRBJ2-3|TRBV4-1
CASSPLPDREGADTQYF
>TRBJ1-6|TRBV18
CASSPDRDNSPLHF
>TRBJ2-1|TRBV5-5
CASSLARQGPAGGRNEQFF
>TRBJ2-2|TRBV7-2
CASSLFRGSNTGELFF
>TRBJ2-2|TRBV25-1
CASSEVLSGNTGELFF
>TRBJ1-3|TRBV5-1
CASSSRTGDSGNTIYF
>TRBJ1-2|TRBV27
CASSLFGQDSYGYTF
>TRBJ2-1|TRBV6-2/TRBV6-3
CASSYSRPSGSRRRNEQFF
>TRBJ2-7|TRBV27
CASSVGQGAWYEQYF